This T cell receptor beta chain stems from a study of blood T cell repertoires in COVID-19. The CDR3 loop spans 14 amino acids. From germline, CDR1 is MDHEN and CDR2 SYDVKM. V lost 6 bases and J lost 4; bases outside the gene matches: 7. Only in-frame clones appear in the TCRdb table, and some are missing; sequencing was by immunoSEQ multiplex PCR. This sample carries some 250,000 clones, roughly nine tenths of them seen once, and the ten largest clones take about 12%. Sequenced sample: peripheral blood. The rearrangement joins TRBV28 to TRBJ2-5; 8 bases fit TRBD2. This sequence originates from a woman between 25 and 40 years old with COVID-19, enrolled during active disease. CDR3 protein: CASSRGLAGETQYF. In DNA, the CDR3 is TGTGCCAGCAGCCGAGGACTAGCCGGAGAGACCCAGTACTTC.